These 11 T cell receptor beta chains were sequenced from one sample in a study of OX40 agonist ivuxolimab in advanced cancers. Method: immunoSEQ multiplex PCR; TCRdb's copy keeps in-frame clones and lacks some. The sample includes more than 50,000 clones, 85% of them seen just once. The input for sequencing was CD4+ or CD8+ T cells sorted from blood, taken in a trial of the OX40 agonist ivuxolimab. The receptors derive from an adult with an advanced solid tumor such as melanoma, head and neck, liver or kidney cancer.

The chain has TRBV7-9 and TRBJ1-4; D is unresolved. CDR3 length equals 15 residues. Germline V gives CDR1 SEHNR, CDR2 FQNEAQ (reference sequence). Trimming stripped 5 bases from V and 4 bases from J, with 14 bases between. The CDR3 sequence: CASSPGGVFNEKLFF. The DNA for the CDR3 is TGTGCCAGCAGCCCCGGCGGGGTCTTTAATGAAAAACTGTTTTTT.

The V and J genes are TRBV28 and TRBJ1-6, with 7 bases fitting TRBD1. Germline CDR1 and CDR2: MDHEN and SYDVKM. The CDR3 loop spans 17 amino acids. The ends lost 6 bases at V and 0 bases at J; junction bases unmatched: 8. The CDR3 DNA reads TGTGCCAGCAGCCAAGACAGGGCCAGCTCCTATAATTCACCCCTCCACTTT. The encoded protein is CASSQDRASSYNSPLHF. The whole variable domain, remainder taken from reference TRBV28 and TRBJ1-6, is DVKVTQSSRYLVKRTGEKVFLECVQDMDHENMFWYRQDPGLGLRLIYFSYDVKMKEKGDIPEGYSVSREKKERFSLILESASTNQTSMYLCASSQDRASSYNSPLHFGNGTRLTVT.

The rearrangement joins TRBV5-4 to TRBJ2-1; TRBD2 agrees at 9 bases. Germline CDR1 SGHNT, CDR2 YYREEE (reference sequence). The CDR3 runs 15 residues. V lost 0 bases to trimming and J lost 5 bases; unmatched junction nucleotides: 3. The CDR3 DNA follows: TGTGCCAGCAGCTTGGGGCGGGAGGGACACAATGAGCAGTTCTTC. This encodes CASSLGREGHNEQFF.

The rearrangement links TRBV18 to TRBJ2-7; D is possibly TRBD1 or TRBD2 (5 bases each). Germline V gene sequence: CDR1 KGHSH, CDR2 LQKENI. This CDR3 region has 12 residues. The V end was cut by 1 base, the J end by 7 bases, with 8 bases between. In nucleotides, the CDR3 is TGTGCCAGCTCACCACGGGACCTGGAGCAGTACTTC. Translation: CASSPRDLEQYF.

The chain carries TRBV2 and TRBJ2-2, with 11 bases lining up with TRBD2. The CDR3 runs to 15 residues. The germline CDR1 and CDR2 sequences are SNHLY and FYNNEI. Germline trimming cut 6 bases from V and 3 bases from J; bases unmatched to any gene: 3. CDR3 coding DNA: TGTGCCAGCAGACGACTAGCGGGGCACACCGGGGAGCTGTTTTTT. Its translation is CASRRLAGHTGELFF. Full variable domain (remainder filled in from reference TRBV2 and TRBJ2-2): EPEVTQTPSHQVTQMGQEVILRCVPISNHLYFYWYRQILGQKVEFLVSFYNNEISEKSEIFDDQFSVERPDGSNFTLKIRSTKLEDSAMYFCASRRLAGHTGELFFGEGSRLTVL.

The chain has TRBV7-9 and TRBJ1-2; D might be TRBD1 (6 bases). Germline V gene sequence: CDR1 SEHNR, CDR2 FQNEAQ (reference sequence). The V and J ends lost 5 bases and 8 bases respectively, with 9 bases between them. This CDR3 has 11 residues. CDR3 nucleotides: TGTGCCAGCAGCGCTGGACAGGGCTACACCTTC. Its translation is CASSAGQGYTF.

This clone was picked up a small number of times. This chain links TRBV6-1 with TRBJ1-6; D not certain. This CDR3 is built from 13 residues. Trimming took off 8 bases at V and 6 bases at J, with 11 bases between the two ends. Germline lookup yields CDR1 MNHNS and CDR2 SASEGT. In DNA form, the CDR3 reads TGTGCCAGCTCTAGCCGGACTAATTCACCCCTCCACTTT. Its protein is CASSSRTNSPLHF.

CDR3 region: CASSLAPESSYEQYF. CDR3 nucleotides: TGTGCCAGCAGCTTGGCCCCGGAGAGCTCCTACGAGCAGTACTTC. The chain links TRBV5-6 to TRBJ2-7, with D hard to call. The CDR3 covers 15 residues. Trimming left V 0 bases short and J 0 bases short, with 10 bases between. From germline, CDR1 is SGHDT and CDR2 YYEEEE.

V usage is TRBV10-3 and J usage is TRBJ2-1; 9 bases are shared with TRBD2. The CDR3 consists of 15 residues. Germline loops: CDR1 ENHRY, CDR2 SYGVKD. Losses at the gene ends were 3 bases for V and 7 bases for J; bases not matched to a gene: 7. The CDR3, as DNA: TGTGCCATCAGTGACGGTAGCGGGAGTGGGAATGAGCAGTTCTTC. It yields the protein CAISDGSGSGNEQFF.

J is TRBJ1-2 and V is TRBV6-1, with a tentative D call TRBD1 (5 bases). The germline gives CDR1 MNHNS, CDR2 SASEGT. CDR3 length: 14 amino acids. The V gene lost 3 bases and the J gene lost 5 bases, with 13 bases spanning the gap. CDR3 amino acids: CASSERGRAYGYTF. CDR3 sequence (DNA): TGTGCCAGCAGTGAGAGGGGTAGGGCATATGGCTACACCTTC.

This chain connects TRBV5-8 to TRBJ2-7; D unclear. The CDR3 spans 12 residues. Trimming stripped 4 bases from V and 10 bases from J, with 15 bases between. The germline V gene encodes CDR1 SGHTS and CDR2 YDEGEE. DNA for the CDR3: TGTGCCAGCAGCATGGCAACGGACCACCAGTACTTC. Its translation: CASSMATDHQYF.